The source of this T cell receptor beta chain is a study of blood T cell repertoires in COVID-19. Study overall: The study drew acute and convalescent COVID-19 samples from the United States, Italy and Spain. T cells, B-cell-depleted T cells, or PBMCs provided the cDNA or gDNA that served as material.

Trimming at V came to 2 bases and at J to 5 bases, leaving 3 bases not matched to a gene. This CDR3 has 15 residues. CDR1 and CDR2 from the germline V gene are KGHSH and LQKENI. Profiling relied on immunoSEQ multiplex PCR, and the TCRdb table lists in-frame clones only, not all of them. The table has 380,000 or so clones, over 75% seen once. Adults between roughly 18 and 89 years of age took part from fewer than 30 US areas. This rearrangement joins TRBV18 to TRBJ2-4; the match to TRBD1 covers 10 bases. The sequenced sample consisted of PBMCs or T cells enriched from blood (not recorded which). The clonotype comes from a woman aged 25 to 39 with acute COVID-19. The CDR3 loop reads CASSPRTGGENIQYF. In nucleotides, the CDR3 is TGTGCCAGCTCACCAAGGACAGGGGGTGAAAACATTCAGTACTTC.